One sample yielded the 10 T cell receptor beta chains listed below, sequenced in a study of T cell changes during pregnancy in multiple sclerosis. Generated by immunoSEQ multiplex PCR, the TCRdb table keeps only in-frame clones and is missing some. In the table there are 120,000 or so clones, approximately 93% of which are singletons. Material: peripheral blood, obtained before pregnancy. Receptors originate from a female donor with multiple sclerosis, enrolled in a pregnancy study.

The V gene is TRBV10-1, the J gene TRBJ2-1; 10 positions match TRBD2. The CDR3 spans 14 residues. V dropped 6 bases and J dropped 3; count of bases not matched to a gene: 2. Germline loops: CDR1 WNHNN, CDR2 SYGVQD (reference sequence). CDR3 sequence (DNA): TGCGCCAGCAGCCCTAGCGGGGGCTACAATGAGCAGTTCTTC. Residues: CASSPSGGYNEQFF.

V gene TRBV28 combines with J gene TRBJ1-5; 10 bases match TRBD1. The V segment lost 5 bases and the J segment 1 base; nucleotides outside the gene matches: 5. Per germline, CDR1 MDHEN and CDR2 SYDVKM. The CDR3 has 16 residues. The CDR3 bases are TGTGCCAGCAGTCCACCGGGACAGGGGAGCAATCAGCCCCAGCATTTT. Its protein product is CASSPPGQGSNQPQHF.

J is TRBJ2-3 and V is TRBV7-6; TRBD2 agrees at 14 bases. Per the germline V gene, CDR1 is SGHVS and CDR2 is FNYEAQ. V dropped 4 bases and J dropped 1; count of bases not matched to a gene: 1. CDR3 length: 16 residues. CDR3 in DNA: TGTGCCAGCAGCTCGACTAGCGGGAGGGGCACAGATACGCAGTATTTT. Translated: CASSSTSGRGTDTQYF.

This chain uses TRBV6-1 with TRBJ1-5; TRBD1 is a possible D gene (5 bases). The CDR3 is made up of 16 amino acids. CDR1 and CDR2 from the germline V gene are MNHNS and SASEGT. V was clipped by 4 bases and J by 3 bases, with 16 bases between them. CDR3 nucleotide sequence: TGTGCCAGCAGTGTTGTAATAGGGGCTCCCAATCAGCCCCAGCATTTT. Amino acids: CASSVVIGAPNQPQHF.

The chain employs TRBV7-2 and TRBJ1-3; no clear D. Germline-derived CDR1 and CDR2 are SGHTA and FQGNSA. Trimming pared 5 bases from V and 2 bases from J, leaving 13 bases between. This CDR3 is 15 amino acids long. CDR3 sequence: CASSVVGPTGNTIYF. CDR3 bases: TGTGCCAGCAGCGTGGTTGGCCCCACTGGAAACACCATATATTTT.

This chain connects TRBV28 to TRBJ2-7; 8 bases fit TRBD1. The ends lost 3 bases at V and 3 bases at J; junction bases unmatched: 7. This CDR3 is built from 15 residues. Germline V gene sequence: CDR1 MDHEN, CDR2 SYDVKM. The CDR3 here is CASSLRATGVYEQYF. As DNA, the CDR3 is TGTGCCAGCAGTTTGAGGGCGACAGGGGTCTACGAGCAGTACTTC.

The rearrangement links TRBV2 to TRBJ1-5, with TRBD1 as a possible D gene (5 bases). The CDR3 covers 15 residues. Trimming pared 5 bases from V and 2 bases from J, leaving 13 bases between. Germline loops: CDR1 SNHLY, CDR2 FYNNEI. The DNA of the CDR3 is TGTGCCAGCAGTCTTCAGGGAGGCGGCAATCAGCCCCAGCATTTT. Translation gives CASSLQGGGNQPQHF.

The chain is built from TRBV28 and TRBJ1-4; D uncertain. The V and J ends lost 3 bases and 4 bases respectively, with 12 bases between them. Germline lookup yields CDR1 MDHEN and CDR2 SYDVKM. This CDR3 contains 15 residues. In DNA, the CDR3 is TGTGCCAGCAGTTTCCAACCGGGGATTAATGAAAAACTGTTTTTT. It specifies CASSFQPGINEKLFF.

The gene calls are TRBV27 and TRBJ2-1; 9 nucleotides agree with TRBD2. Germline CDR1 reads MNHEY; CDR2 reads SMNVEV (reference sequence). V was pared by 0 bases and J by 7 bases, with 7 bases of the junction left unmatched. The CDR3 contains 16 residues. CDR3 coding DNA: TGTGCCAGCAGTTTATCTGCGGGAGGGCCGTGGAATGAGCAGTTCTTC. This gives the protein CASSLSAGGPWNEQFF.

In this sample, this clone turned up once. Other DNA sequences within the sample encode an identical CDR3. The rearrangement uses TRBV6-6 and TRBJ1-3; D call uncertain. This CDR3 contains 14 residues. CDR1 and CDR2 (germline): MNHNY, SVGAGI (reference sequence). V lost 2 bases, J lost 0 bases, and 5 bases lay in between. Here the CDR3 DNA reads TGTGCCAGCAGTTACGGTAGCTCTGGAAACACCATATATTTT. The encoded protein is CASSYGSSGNTIYF.